This entry is about one T cell receptor beta chain. The study drew participants aged about 18 to 90 years from under 30 US areas. The source of the sample is a study of blood T cell repertoires in COVID-19. TCRdb's copy holds only in-frame clones and misses some; the assay was immunoSEQ multiplex PCR. This sample has approximately 250,000 clones, with around 89% found just once. Germline lookup yields CDR1 DFQATT and CDR2 SNEGSKA (reference sequence). The ends were cut back, 3 bases at V and 0 bases at J, with 2 bases in the middle. The CDR3 runs to 11 residues. The sample consisted of PBMCs or T cells enriched from blood (not recorded which). The receptor's source is a woman in her forties with acute COVID-19. This chain uses TRBV20-1 with TRBJ1-1; D call uncertain. CDR3 DNA: TGCAGTGCTAGCATGAACACTGAAGCTTTCTTT. Translating it yields CSASMNTEAFF.